These 22 T cell receptor beta chains originate from one sample sequenced in a study of breast tumors, draining lymph nodes, adjacent tissues. Breast cancer patients provided tissue from their axillary draining lymph nodes. TCRdb recomputed calls from the multiplex PCR reads with MiXCR, one row per CDR3 protein. The sample yields roughly 120,000 distinct CDR3 sequences, just under 20% seen once. Sequenced sample: axillary lymph node tissue. These receptors all come from a female donor with breast cancer. Some clones in this sample may be carry-over from other donors' samples.

This clonotype has ten or more counts. The rearrangement links TRBV5-1 to TRBJ2-5; D possibly uses TRBD1 or TRBD2 (5 bases each). Germline CDR1 reads SGHRS; CDR2 reads YFSETQ. V lost 0 bases to trimming and J lost 1 base, with 10 bases between them. The CDR3 loop spans 15 amino acids. The CDR3 spells CASSLAGASQETQYF. CDR3 nucleotides: TGCGCCAGCAGCTTGGCCGGGGCCTCCCAAGAGACCCAGTACTTC.

As concerns this clonotype: Because the CDR3 is missing its conserved closing phenylalanine or tryptophan, this is likely a read error. The chain has TRBV25-1 and TRBJ2-5, with a tentative D call TRBD2 (5 bases). The CDR3 runs to 14 residues. Trimming cost V 2 bases and J 0 bases, with 7 bases left between them. The germline V gene has CDR1 MGHDK and CDR2 SYGVNS. CDR3 protein: CASSEGRDQETQYL. CDR3 bases: TGTGCCAGCAGTGAAGGGAGAGACCAAGAGACCCAGTACCTC.

This clonotype was found many times. The chain joins TRBV7-3 to TRBJ1-5; no clear D. V lost 6 bases and J 0 bases, leaving 12 bases between the germline ends. Germline CDR1 is SGHTA and CDR2 is FQGTGA. The CDR3 covers 15 residues. As DNA, the CDR3 is TGTGCCAGCAGGAGAAACGGGAATAGCAATCAGCCCCAGCATTTT. Encoded protein: CASRRNGNSNQPQHF.

The genes are TRBV4-2 and TRBJ2-5, with 12 bases that match TRBD2. From germline, CDR1 is LGHNA and CDR2 YNFKEQ. Germline trimming cut 4 bases from V and 5 bases from J; bases unmatched to any gene: 14. The CDR3 extends over 18 amino acids. The CDR3 spells CASSPSGTSGWREETQYF. Here the CDR3 DNA reads TGTGCCAGCAGCCCTTCCGGGACTAGCGGGTGGAGGGAGGAGACCCAGTACTTC.

As concerns this clonotype: A much larger clone sits a single nucleotide away, making a read error possible. CDR3 sequence (DNA): TGTTCCAGCAGCTTTGGGGACTACTACGAGCAGTACTTC. This translates into CSSSFGDYYEQYF. The genes are TRBV11-2 and TRBJ2-7; 7 positions agree with TRBD2. Per the germline V gene, CDR1 is SGHAT and CDR2 is FQNNGV. The CDR3 extends over 13 amino acids.

As concerns this clonotype: Just one base apart from a much larger clone, this may be a read error. The J gene is TRBJ2-3, the V gene TRBV11-3; no reliable D call. The assigned J gene may be wrong: the sequence end matches TRBJ1-5 better. The CDR3 is 13 residues long. The V gene's germline CDR1 is SGHNT and CDR2 YENEEA. The chain's CDR3 is CASSGGYTDTQHF. Written as DNA, the CDR3 is TGTGCCAGCAGCGGCGGATACACAGATACGCAGCATTTT.

The chain employs TRBV5-6 and TRBJ1-4; the D is unclear. The CDR3 totals 15 residues. Trimming removed 2 bases from V and 0 bases from J, with 8 bases in between. The V gene's germline CDR1 is SGHDT and CDR2 YYEEEE. CDR3 DNA sequence: TGTGCCAGCAGCTTTGGTCTAACAACTAATGAAAAACTGTTTTTT. As protein: CASSFGLTTNEKLFF.

On this clonotype itself: This may arise from a read error, as a much more abundant clone is one base away. The rearrangement uses TRBV2 and TRBJ1-5; D might be TRBD1 (6 bases). The CDR3 length is 18 residues. V lost 5 bases, J lost 0 bases, and 20 bases lay in between. Germline-derived CDR1 and CDR2 are SNHLY and FYNNEI. For the CDR3, the DNA is TGTGCCAGCAGTACCTCCAGGGGCCTTCCACATAGCAATCAGCCCCAGCATTTT. The encoded protein is CASSTSRGLPHSNQPQHF. Supplemented by reference TRBV2 and TRBJ1-5, the full variable domain reads EPEVTQTPSHQVTQMGQEVILRCVPISNHLYFYWYRQILGQKVEFLVSFYNNEISEKSEIFDDQFSVERPDGSNFTLKIRSTKLEDSAMYFCASSTSRGLPHSNQPQHFGDGTRLSIL.

This clonotype was seen at least ten times. This chain uses TRBV10-2 with TRBJ1-4; the match to TRBD1 covers 9 bases. Germline-derived CDR1 and CDR2 are WSHSY and SAAADI. V lost 7 bases to trimming and J lost 8 bases; unmatched junction nucleotides: 11. This CDR3 spans 15 amino acids. The CDR3 spells CASKRDREEQEKLFF. CDR3 DNA: TGCGCCAGCAAGAGGGACAGGGAGGAACAGGAAAAACTGTTTTTT.

In the case of this clonotype: The CDR3 end shows no conserved phenylalanine or tryptophan, and so a read error is likely. The chain is built from TRBV6-1 and TRBJ2-3; no firm D call. The CDR3 length is 16 residues. V shed 3 bases and J shed 0 bases, with 13 bases lying between them. Germline V gene sequence: CDR1 MNHNS, CDR2 SASEGT. CDR3 sequence reads: CASSDLRRTSTDTQYL. Written as DNA, the CDR3 is TGTGCCAGCAGTGATCTGCGGAGAACTAGCACAGATACGCAGTATCTT.

Many counts were recorded for this clonotype. V and J are TRBV20-1 and TRBJ2-3; D is possibly TRBD2 (7 bases). From germline, CDR1 is DFQATT and CDR2 SNEGSKA (reference sequence). There are 13 residues in the CDR3. V dropped 6 bases and J dropped 5 bases, with 15 bases sitting between them. This CDR3 is CSAPRGAVDTQYF. CDR3 nucleotide sequence: TGCAGTGCGCCTCGGGGGGCCGTAGATACGCAGTATTTT.

As concerns this clonotype: A much larger clone lies a single base off, so this may be a read error. The gene calls are TRBV5-1 and TRBJ2-3, with D possibly being TRBD1 (6 bases). Germline assignment: CDR1 SGHRS and CDR2 YFSETQ. CDR3 length: 15 amino acids. CDR3 region: CASSRIGQTTDTRYF. CDR3 coding DNA: TGCGCCAGCAGCCGGATTGGACAGACCACAGATACGCGGTATTTT.

This clonotype was seen many times. V gene TRBV6-6 combines with J gene TRBJ2-3; D may be TRBD1 or TRBD2 (5 bases each). This CDR3 comprises 17 residues. Germline CDR1 MNHNY, CDR2 SVGAGI (reference sequence). V was pared by 6 bases and J by 4 bases, with 23 bases between. CDR3 amino acids: CASRRTAGTSGADTQYF. The CDR3 DNA reads as TGTGCCAGCAGAAGAACGGCCGGGACCAGTGGAGCAGATACGCAGTATTTT.

This clonotype appeared many times. The chain couples TRBV2 to TRBJ1-6, with D uncertain. Germline CDR1 SNHLY, CDR2 FYNNEI. The CDR3 loop spans 13 amino acids. Trimming shortened V by 7 bases and J by 0 bases, and 4 bases separated the two germline ends. The CDR3 sequence is CASKASYNSPLHF. The CDR3, as DNA: TGTGCCAGCAAGGCCTCCTATAATTCACCCCTCCACTTT. Looking up the rest from reference TRBV2 and TRBJ1-6 gives the full variable domain: EPEVTQTPSHQVTQMGQEVILRCVPISNHLYFYWYRQILGQKVEFLVSFYNNEISEKSEIFDDQFSVERPDGSNFTLKIRSTKLEDSAMYFCASKASYNSPLHFGNGTRLTVT.

For this clonotype: A much larger clone sits a single nucleotide away, making a read error possible. The CDR3 DNA reads as TGTGCCAGCGGTGAAACTAACTCTGGGGCCAACGTCCTGACTTTC. Translated: CASGETNSGANVLTF. V gene TRBV2 combines with J gene TRBJ2-6; D call uncertain. Germline values: CDR1 SNHLY, CDR2 FYNNEI. This CDR3 contains 15 residues.

This clonotype was detected many times. The chain joins TRBV5-6 to TRBJ2-7; 8 bases align to TRBD1. V shed 5 bases, J shed 0 bases, and the junction held 7 bases outside the gene matches. The CDR3 has 15 residues. In germline, CDR1 is SGHDT, CDR2 YYEEEE. CDR3: CASSRTGRVSYEQYF. For the CDR3, the DNA is TGTGCCAGCAGTCGGACAGGGAGAGTCTCCTACGAGCAGTACTTC. The whole variable domain, remainder taken from reference TRBV5-6 and TRBJ2-7, is DAGVTQSPTHLIKTRGQQVTLRCSPKSGHDTVSWYQQALGQGPQFIFQYYEEEERQRGNFPDRFSGHQFPNYSSELNVNALLLGDSALYLCASSRTGRVSYEQYFGPGTRLTVT.

This clonotype occurred many times. The V and J genes are TRBV6-5 and TRBJ1-5, with D perhaps matching TRBD1 (6 bases). There are 13 residues in the CDR3. The V end lost 7 bases, the J end lost 8 bases, and 15 bases lay between the germline ends. Germline V CDR1 and CDR2: MNHEY, SVGAGI. CDR3 nucleotides: TGTGCCAGCACCGCGGGGGCGCGTGAGCCCCAGCATTTT. Its protein product is CASTAGAREPQHF.

This clonotype turned up a few times. The V call is TRBV28, the J call TRBJ2-3, with D possibly being TRBD1 (6 bases). The CDR3 contains 17 residues. CDR1 and CDR2 (germline): MDHEN, SYDVKM. V gave up 5 bases and J gave up 2 bases, with 20 bases separating them. CDR3 residues: CASSAGAQRIDTDTQYF. The CDR3 nucleotides are TGTGCCAGCAGTGCAGGGGCGCAGCGGATTGACACAGATACGCAGTATTTT.

Remarks on this clonotype: One end of the junction does not line up with germline, which may come from a read error. The chain links TRBV12-5 to TRBJ2-5; the D is unclear. The CDR3 runs to 10 residues. Germline CDR1 and CDR2: LGHNT and FRNRAP. This CDR3 is CASGQETRYF. For the CDR3, the DNA is TGTGCTAGTGGTCAAGAGACCCGGTACTTC.

This clonotype was picked up many times. This chain uses TRBV9 with TRBJ2-3; 10 bases map to TRBD2. This CDR3 has 15 amino acids. Per the germline V gene, CDR1 is SGDLS and CDR2 is YYNGEE. The V and J ends lost 1 base and 2 bases, in that order; junction bases with no gene match: 1. The CDR3 protein is CASSVLAGVTDTQYF. In nucleotides, the CDR3 is TGTGCCAGCAGCGTACTAGCGGGGGTCACAGATACGCAGTATTTT.

There are many counts of this clonotype. The CDR3 reads CASRDRGPAEQYF. CDR3 bases: TGTGCCAGCCGGGACAGGGGCCCCGCAGAGCAGTACTTC. The V gene is TRBV2, the J gene TRBJ2-7, with 10 nucleotides matching TRBD1. The CDR3 length is 13 residues. Germline V gives CDR1 SNHLY, CDR2 FYNNEI. Trimming removed 8 bases from V and 7 bases from J; junction bases left unmatched: 8.

At least ten counts were recorded for this clonotype. V and J are TRBV7-6 and TRBJ2-5; TRBD1 matches at 7 bases. In germline, CDR1 is SGHVS, CDR2 FNYEAQ. The CDR3 sequence is 15 residues long. V shed 4 bases, J shed 5 bases, and the junction held 10 bases outside the gene matches. CDR3 nucleotides: TGTGCCAGCAGCTCAATGGGACAGAGATGGGAGACCCAGTACTTC. This codes for CASSSMGQRWETQYF.